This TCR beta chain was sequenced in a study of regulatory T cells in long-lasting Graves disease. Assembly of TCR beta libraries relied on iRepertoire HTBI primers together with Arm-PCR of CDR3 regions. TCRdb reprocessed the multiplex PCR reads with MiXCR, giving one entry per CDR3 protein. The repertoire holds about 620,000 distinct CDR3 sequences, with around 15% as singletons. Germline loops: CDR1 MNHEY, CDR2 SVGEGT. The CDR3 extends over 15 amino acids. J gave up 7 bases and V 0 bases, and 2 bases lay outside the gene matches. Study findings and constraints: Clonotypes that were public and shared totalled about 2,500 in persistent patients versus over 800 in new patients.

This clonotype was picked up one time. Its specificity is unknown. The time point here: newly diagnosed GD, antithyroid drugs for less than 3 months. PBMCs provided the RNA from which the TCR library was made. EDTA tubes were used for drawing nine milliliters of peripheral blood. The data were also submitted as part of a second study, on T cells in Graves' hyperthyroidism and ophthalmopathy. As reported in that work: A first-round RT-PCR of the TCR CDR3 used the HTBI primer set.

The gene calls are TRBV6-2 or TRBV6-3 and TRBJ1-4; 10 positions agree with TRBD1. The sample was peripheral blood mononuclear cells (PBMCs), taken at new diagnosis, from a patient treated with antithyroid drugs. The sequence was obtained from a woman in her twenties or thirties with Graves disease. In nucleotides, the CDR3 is TGTGCCAGCAGTTACTCCGGACAGGGGGGTGAAAAACTGTTTTTT. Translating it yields CASSYSGQGGEKLFF.